Each of the 14 T cell receptor beta chains below was sequenced from the same sample in a study of breast tumors, draining lymph nodes, adjacent tissues. Each CDR3 protein is one row after TCRdb ran MiXCR on the multiplex PCR reads. The sample consists of about 130,000 distinct CDR3 sequences, 21% of them appearing once. The lymph nodes were axillary draining lymph nodes from breast cancer patients. The sample taken for sequencing was axillary lymph node tissue. These receptor sequences come from a female donor with breast cancer. Some clones in this sample may be carry-over from other donors' samples.

At least ten counts were recorded for this clonotype. J is TRBJ2-7 and V is TRBV7-9; TRBD2 matches 10 bases. The CDR3 runs 14 residues. Germline lookup yields CDR1 SEHNR and CDR2 FQNEAQ (reference sequence). Trimming cost V 7 bases and J 7 bases; bases outside gene matches: 10. The CDR3 spells CASNSAGGPWEQYF. The CDR3 DNA follows: TGTGCCAGCAACTCAGCGGGAGGGCCGTGGGAGCAGTACTTC. Full variable domain (rest looked up from reference TRBV7-9 and TRBJ2-7): DTGVSQNPRHKITKRGQNVTFRCDPISEHNRLYWYRQTLGQGPEFLTYFQNEAQLEKSRLLSDRFSAERPKGSFSTLEIQRTEQGDSAMYLCASNSAGGPWEQYFGPGTRLTVT.

This clonotype was seen a few times. This sequence joins TRBV3-1 and TRBJ2-3; D is perhaps TRBD1 or TRBD2 (5 bases each). The CDR3 covers 19 residues. V was clipped by 0 bases and J by 2 bases, with 21 bases between them. Germline values: CDR1 LGHDT, CDR2 YNNKEL (reference sequence). CDR3 protein: CASSQDRGPQMRPTDTQYF. The CDR3 DNA sequence: TGTGCCAGCAGCCAAGATCGGGGCCCGCAGATGCGACCCACAGATACGCAGTATTTT.

In its sample, this clonotype was seen many times. V is TRBV20-1 and J is TRBJ2-7; TRBD2 matches at 13 bases. Looked up from germline, CDR1 is DFQATT and CDR2 is SNEGSKA (reference sequence). This CDR3 is 15 amino acids long. Germline trimming cut 7 bases from V and 4 bases from J; bases unmatched to any gene: 10. The CDR3 DNA is TGCAGTGTTGAGGGACTAGCGGGATCGGAATACGAGCAGTACTTC. This translates into CSVEGLAGSEYEQYF.

This clonotype was found many times. The chain has TRBV7-8 and TRBJ2-7; a weak D match, TRBD1 (5 bases). V was pared by 5 bases and J by 7 bases, with 18 bases between. The CDR3 consists of 14 residues. The V gene's germline CDR1 is SGHVS and CDR2 FQNEAQ. DNA of the CDR3: TGTGCCAGCAGCCCCCTCCCCAGGGTCCGGGAGCAGTACTTC. It is translated as CASSPLPRVREQYF.

This chain joins TRBV28 and TRBJ2-1; TRBD2 matches at 9 bases. CDR3 length: 15 amino acids. CDR1 is MDHEN, CDR2 SYDVKM, per germline. The trim removed 4 bases at V and 7 bases at J, leaving 8 bases unmatched. This CDR3 reads CASSSQLAGFNEQFF. The CDR3 region has the DNA TGTGCCAGCAGTTCCCAGCTAGCGGGGTTTAATGAGCAGTTCTTC.

At least ten counts were recorded for this clonotype. The chain joins TRBV4-1 to TRBJ2-7; maybe TRBD2 (7 bases). The CDR3 is 17 residues long. Germline V gene data show CDR1 as MGHRA and CDR2 as YSYEKL. Deletions cut 0 bases from V and 1 base from J, with 16 bases between. The CDR3 DNA sequence: TGCGCCAGCAGCCAAGAACGGGGGGCCGCTCTTTCCTACGAGCAGTACTTC. This encodes CASSQERGAALSYEQYF.

Ten or more counts support this clonotype. The chain joins TRBV6-4 to TRBJ2-3, with D maybe TRBD1 (6 bases). Per the germline V gene, CDR1 is MRHNA and CDR2 is SNTAGT. V lost 3 bases and J lost 5, with 12 bases in between. CDR3 size: 14 residues. The CDR3 coding sequence is TGTGCCAGCAGTGAACAGGGTGGTTTAGATACGCAGTATTTT. It specifies CASSEQGGLDTQYF.

By proportion, this clonotype is medium-sized. The rearrangement links TRBV24-1 to TRBJ2-7; 13 nucleotides match TRBD2. CDR3 size: 18 residues. V gave up 10 bases and J gave up 1 base; unmatched junction bases: 15. CDR1 is KGHDR, CDR2 SFDVKD, per germline. The CDR3 spells CATSTGTSGTSQSYEQYF. For the CDR3, the DNA is TGTGCCACGAGCACCGGGACTAGCGGGACCTCCCAATCCTACGAGCAGTACTTC.

Comments on this clonotype: The junction departs from germline at one end; a sequencing error may be responsible. The rearrangement joins TRBV5-1 to TRBJ2-7; D may match TRBD1 or TRBD2 (5 bases each). CDR3 length equals 14 residues. Germline V gene lookup returns CDR1 SGHRS and CDR2 YFSETQ. CDR3 region: CASSLEADTYEQCF. As DNA, the CDR3 is TGCGCCAGCAGCTTGGAAGCGGACACCTACGAGCAGTGCTTC.

In regard to this clonotype: It may be a read error: a sequence one base away is much more abundant. The conserved closing phenylalanine or tryptophan is absent in this CDR3, likely reflecting a read error. The chain links TRBV10-3 to TRBJ2-7; tentative D call: TRBD2 (6 bases). The CDR3 runs 12 residues. V dropped 6 bases and J dropped 3 bases, with 9 bases sitting between them. Germline V gene data show CDR1 as ENHRY and CDR2 as SYGVKD. In nucleotides, the CDR3 is TGTGCCATCAGGACTAGTAGCTACGAGCAGTACCTC. Protein product: CAIRTSSYEQYL.

This clonotype was seen ten or more times. The rearrangement uses TRBV5-1 and TRBJ2-1, with TRBD2 identical over 7 bases. Germline V CDR1 and CDR2: SGHRS, YFSETQ. The CDR3 is made up of 16 amino acids. The junction had 9 bases not matched to a gene; V was cut back by 3 bases and J by 3 bases. The CDR3 coding sequence is TGCGCCAGCAGCTCCCCGGGGAGGGCCTTCTACAATGAGCAGTTCTTC. Protein sequence: CASSSPGRAFYNEQFF.

At least ten counts were recorded for this clonotype. The chain links TRBV24-1 to TRBJ2-7; D perhaps matches TRBD1 (5 bases). This CDR3 is built from 13 residues. Trimming left V 8 bases short and J 1 base short, with 11 bases between. The germline gives CDR1 KGHDR, CDR2 SFDVKD. The CDR3 nucleotides read TGTGCCACCATTTCCAGGGAATCCTACGAGCAGTACTTC. Residues: CATISRESYEQYF.

This clonotype was counted ten times or more. The rearrangement joins TRBV5-1 to TRBJ2-3; D not resolved. V was trimmed by 1 base and J by 5 bases, leaving 14 bases between them. The V gene's germline CDR1 is SGHRS and CDR2 YFSETQ. This CDR3 is 15 amino acids long. CDR3 bases: TGCGCCAGCAGCTTGCGAGAATCAGCGCAAGATACGCAGTATTTT. Protein product: CASSLRESAQDTQYF.

A note on this clonotype: A much larger clonotype is one base distant, so this may be a read error. The chain carries TRBV6-4 and TRBJ2-2, with D hard to call. CDR1 and CDR2 (germline): MRHNA, SNTAGT. V gave up 5 bases and J gave up 4 bases, with 11 bases separating them. The length of the CDR3 is 14 residues. The CDR3, as DNA: TGTGCCAGCAGTCCGCTCCCGATCACCGGGGAGCTGTTTTTT. It translates to CASSPLPITGELFF.